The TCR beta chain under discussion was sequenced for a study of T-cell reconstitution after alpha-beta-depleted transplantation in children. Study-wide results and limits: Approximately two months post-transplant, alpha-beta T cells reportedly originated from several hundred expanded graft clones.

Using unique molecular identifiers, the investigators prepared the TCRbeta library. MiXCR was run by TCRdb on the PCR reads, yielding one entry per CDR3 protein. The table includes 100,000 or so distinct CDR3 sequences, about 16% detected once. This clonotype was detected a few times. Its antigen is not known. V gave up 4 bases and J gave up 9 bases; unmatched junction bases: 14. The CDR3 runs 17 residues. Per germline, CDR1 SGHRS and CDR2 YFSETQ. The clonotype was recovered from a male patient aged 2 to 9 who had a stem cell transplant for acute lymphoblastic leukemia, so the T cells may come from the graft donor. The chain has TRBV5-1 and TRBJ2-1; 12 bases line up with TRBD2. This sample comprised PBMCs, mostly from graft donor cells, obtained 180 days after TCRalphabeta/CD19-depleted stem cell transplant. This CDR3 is CASSLGLAGGLGGEQFF. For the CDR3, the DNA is TGCGCCAGCAGCCTCGGCCTAGCGGGGGGGCTGGGGGGTGAGCAGTTCTTC.